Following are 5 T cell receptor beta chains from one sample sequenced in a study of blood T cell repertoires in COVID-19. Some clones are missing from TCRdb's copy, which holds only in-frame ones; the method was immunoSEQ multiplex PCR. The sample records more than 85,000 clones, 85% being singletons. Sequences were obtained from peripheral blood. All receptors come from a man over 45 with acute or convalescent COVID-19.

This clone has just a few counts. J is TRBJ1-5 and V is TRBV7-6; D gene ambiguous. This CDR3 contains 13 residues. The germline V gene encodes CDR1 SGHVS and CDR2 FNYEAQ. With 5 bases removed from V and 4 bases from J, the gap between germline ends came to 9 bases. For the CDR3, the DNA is TGTGCCAGCAGCCCCAGCGGAAATCAGCCCCAGCATTTT. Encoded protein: CASSPSGNQPQHF.

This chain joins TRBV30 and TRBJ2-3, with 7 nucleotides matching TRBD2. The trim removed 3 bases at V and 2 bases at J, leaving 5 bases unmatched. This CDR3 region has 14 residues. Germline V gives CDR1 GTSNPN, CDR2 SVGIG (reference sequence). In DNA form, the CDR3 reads TGTGCCTGGAGGTACGGGGGGTACACAGATACGCAGTATTTT. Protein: CAWRYGGYTDTQYF.

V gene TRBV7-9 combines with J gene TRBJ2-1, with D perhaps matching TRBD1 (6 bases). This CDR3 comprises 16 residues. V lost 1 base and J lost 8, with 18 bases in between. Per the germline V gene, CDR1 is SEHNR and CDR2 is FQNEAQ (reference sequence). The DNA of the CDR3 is TGTGCCAGCAGCTTAGTCCTATCAGGGGCATATGATGAGCAGTTCTTC. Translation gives CASSLVLSGAYDEQFF.

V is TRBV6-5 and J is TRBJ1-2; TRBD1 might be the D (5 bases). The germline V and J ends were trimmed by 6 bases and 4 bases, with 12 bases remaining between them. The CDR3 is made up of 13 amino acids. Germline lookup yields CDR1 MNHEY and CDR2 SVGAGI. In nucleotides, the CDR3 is TGTGCCAGCAGCAGACAGATTCTCTATGGCTACACCTTC. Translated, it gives CASSRQILYGYTF.

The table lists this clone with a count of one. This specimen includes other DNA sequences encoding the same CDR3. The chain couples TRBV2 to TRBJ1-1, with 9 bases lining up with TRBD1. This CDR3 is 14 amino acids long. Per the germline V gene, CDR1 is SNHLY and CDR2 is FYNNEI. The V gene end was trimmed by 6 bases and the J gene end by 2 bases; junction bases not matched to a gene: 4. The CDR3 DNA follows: TGTGCCAGCAGCAAGGGACAGGGCAACACTGAAGCTTTCTTT. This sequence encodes CASSKGQGNTEAFF.